Listed below are T cell receptor beta chains from one sample, sequenced in a study of blood T cell repertoires in COVID-19. Clones were read by immunoSEQ multiplex PCR, and TCRdb kept only the in-frame ones, dropping some. The sample yields around 170,000 clones, under 85% seen once. Sequenced material: PBMCs or T cells enriched from blood (not recorded which). All receptors derive from a man aged 50 to 60 who had recovered from COVID-19. CDR3s include the opening cysteine and the closing phenylalanine or tryptophan. A D gene is named only where the DNA matches it firmly. Not every row has a clone size; where given, it reads once, few, many or a size class.

CDR3 protein	CDR3 DNA	V gene	D gene	J gene	clone size
CASSLARGGYTF	TGTGCCAGCAGCTTAGCGCGAGGTGGCTACACCTTC	TRBV7-2	NA	TRBJ1-2	NA
CSVDPPDREHGYTF	TGCAGCGTTGATCCCCCGGACAGGGAGCATGGCTACACCTTC	TRBV29-1	TRBD1	TRBJ1-2	few
CASSAGQGTYGYTF	TGTGCCAGCAGTGCTGGACAGGGGACCTATGGCTACACCTTC	TRBV2	TRBD1	TRBJ1-2	NA
CASSLGEETQYF	TGCGCCAGCAGCTTGGGAGAAGAGACCCAGTACTTC	TRBV5-1	NA	TRBJ2-5	NA
CASSVRETQYF	TGTGCCAGCAGTGTACGGGAGACCCAGTACTTC	TRBV25-1	NA	TRBJ2-5	NA
CASSKWTGEVTQYF	TGTGCCAGCAGCAAATGGACAGGGGAGGTGACCCAGTACTTC	TRBV21-1	NA	TRBJ2-5	NA
CASSLQGQGAAGELFF	TGTGCCAGCAGCTTACAGGGACAGGGGGCGGCCGGGGAGCTGTTTTTT	TRBV7-2	TRBD1	TRBJ2-2	NA
CASSPLTENTEAFF	TGTGCCAGCTCACCCCTTACAGAGAACACTGAAGCTTTCTTT	TRBV18	NA	TRBJ1-1	NA
CASSQTANQETQYF	TGTGCCAGCAGCCAGACAGCTAATCAAGAGACCCAGTACTTC	TRBV11-2	NA	TRBJ2-5	NA
CASSGGQGPNTGELFF	TGCGCCAGCAGCGGGGGACAGGGGCCCAACACCGGGGAGCTGTTTTTT	TRBV5-1	TRBD1	TRBJ2-2	NA
CASRRQVQETQYF	TGTGCCAGCAGAAGGCAGGTGCAAGAGACCCAGTACTTC	TRBV2	NA	TRBJ2-5	NA
CATSRDTRTGGEQYF	TGTGCCACCAGCAGAGATACTCGGACAGGGGGCGAGCAGTACTTC	TRBV15	TRBD1	TRBJ2-7	few
CASSEAQVAYQPQHF	TGTGCCAGCAGTGAGGCGCAGGTGGCCTACCAGCCCCAGCATTTT	TRBV6-1	NA	TRBJ1-5	few
CASSDRGALKETQYF	TGTGCCAGCAGTGACCGGGGGGCTTTAAAAGAGACCCAGTACTTC	TRBV6-1	NA	TRBJ2-5	NA
CASSLAFTVQETQYF	TGTGCCAGCAGCTTAGCCTTCACTGTCCAAGAGACCCAGTACTTC	TRBV11-2	NA	TRBJ2-5	NA
CASSLTYGGGETQYF	TGTGCCAGCAGCTTGACTTATGGGGGAGGAGAGACCCAGTACTTC	TRBV5-6	NA	TRBJ2-5	NA
CASSLGTTGTQETQYF	TGTGCCAGCAGCTTAGGCACGACAGGGACCCAAGAGACCCAGTACTTC	TRBV7-3	TRBD1	TRBJ2-5	NA
CASSSTREGHNSPLHF	TGTGCCAGCAGCTCCACCAGGGAGGGACATAATTCACCCCTCCACTTT	TRBV7-2	NA	TRBJ1-6	NA
CASSPRESTQYF	TGTGCCAGCTCACCCCGAGAGTCTACGCAGTATTTT	TRBV18	NA	TRBJ2-3	NA
CASSVPADGNSPLHF	TGTGCCAGCAGTGTTCCGGCAGACGGGAATTCACCCCTCCACTTT	TRBV2	NA	TRBJ1-6	NA
CASSLRGDRVIPYEQYF	TGTGCCAGCAGCCTACGAGGGGACAGGGTAATCCCCTACGAGCAGTACTTC	TRBV11-2	TRBD1	TRBJ2-7	once
CASSVAGGIGYTF	TGTGCCAGCAGCGTAGCTGGGGGGATTGGCTACACCTTC	TRBV9	NA	TRBJ1-2	NA
CASSLSRGGEAFF	TGTGCCAGCAGTTTATCGAGGGGGGGTGAAGCTTTCTTT	TRBV27	NA	TRBJ1-1	NA
CSVGRVLTETQYF	TGCAGCGTTGGAAGAGTACTAACGGAGACCCAGTACTTC	TRBV29-1	NA	TRBJ2-5	NA
CASSPGGGREKLFF	TGTGCCAGCAGCCCCGGGGGAGGGCGGGAAAAACTGTTTTTT	TRBV5-4	NA	TRBJ1-4	NA
CASNSEGGVGNVGYTF	TGTGCCAGCAACTCAGAGGGCGGGGTTGGCAACGTCGGCTACACCTTC	TRBV28	NA	TRBJ1-2	NA